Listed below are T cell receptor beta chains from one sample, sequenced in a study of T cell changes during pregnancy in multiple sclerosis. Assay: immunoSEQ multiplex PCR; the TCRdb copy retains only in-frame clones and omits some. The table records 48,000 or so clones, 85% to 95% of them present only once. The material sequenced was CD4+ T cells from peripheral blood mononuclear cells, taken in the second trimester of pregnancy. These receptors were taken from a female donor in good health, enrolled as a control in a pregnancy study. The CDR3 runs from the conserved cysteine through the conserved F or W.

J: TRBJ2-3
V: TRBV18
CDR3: CASTQGLAGGSTDTQYF

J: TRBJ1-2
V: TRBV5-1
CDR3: CASSWGPGSSYGYTF

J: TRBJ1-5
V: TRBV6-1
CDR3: CASSLDSNQPQHF

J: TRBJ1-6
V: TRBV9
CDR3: CASSASGLPNSPLHF

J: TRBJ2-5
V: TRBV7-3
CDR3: CASSLDGGRGAQYF

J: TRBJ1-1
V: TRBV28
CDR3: CATYKGSQRAFF

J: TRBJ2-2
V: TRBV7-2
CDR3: CASSRTSGANTGELFF

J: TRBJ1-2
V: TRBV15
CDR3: CATSSDRSPGGYTF

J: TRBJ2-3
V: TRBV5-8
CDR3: CASSLTPPGDTQYF

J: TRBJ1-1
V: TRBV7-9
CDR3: CASSLSTGRTEAFF

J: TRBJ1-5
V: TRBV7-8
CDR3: CASSYRGNQPQHF

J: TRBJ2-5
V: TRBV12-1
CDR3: CASTRRLAGGGETQYF

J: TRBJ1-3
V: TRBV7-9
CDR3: CASSLTVSSGNTIYF

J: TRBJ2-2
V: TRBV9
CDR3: CASSVTPLTSSTGELFF

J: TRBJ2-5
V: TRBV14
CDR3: CASSVRTGQETQYF

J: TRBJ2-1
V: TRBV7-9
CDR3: CASSPEGTSVEQFF

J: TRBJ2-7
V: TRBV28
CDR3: CASMQGFPLPFYEQYF

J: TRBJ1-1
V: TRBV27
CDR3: CASSLDLGNTEAFF

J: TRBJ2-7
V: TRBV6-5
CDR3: CASSYSPDFPPYEQYF

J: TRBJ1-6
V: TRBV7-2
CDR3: CASSLGLGAGSPLHF

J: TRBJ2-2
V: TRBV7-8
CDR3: CASTGTGTLNTGELFF

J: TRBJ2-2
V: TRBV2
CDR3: CASSSDTANTGELFF

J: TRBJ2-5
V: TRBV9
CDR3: CASSVANGDGTQYF

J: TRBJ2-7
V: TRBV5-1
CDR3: CASSSGTGSYEQYF

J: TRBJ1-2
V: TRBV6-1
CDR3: CASGGRLYYGYTF

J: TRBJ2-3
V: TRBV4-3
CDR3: CASSQGASTDTQYF

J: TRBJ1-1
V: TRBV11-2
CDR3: CASSLAPDRGGIEAFF

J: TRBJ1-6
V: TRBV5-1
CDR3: CASSLEGVRSPLHF

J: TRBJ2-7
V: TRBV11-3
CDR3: CASSLSQGVRFQQYF

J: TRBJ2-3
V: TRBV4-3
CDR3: CASSQETSGGGSDTQYF

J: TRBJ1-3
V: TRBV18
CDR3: CASSPTDSGNTIYF

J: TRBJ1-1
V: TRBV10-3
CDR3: CAIGWQGLNTEAFF

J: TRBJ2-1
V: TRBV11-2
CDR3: CASSLVVIRTTSSYNEQFF

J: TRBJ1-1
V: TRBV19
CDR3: CASSIGIGTLNTEAFF

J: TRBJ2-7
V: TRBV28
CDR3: CASSLSGRDGEQYF

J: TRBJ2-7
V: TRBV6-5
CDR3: CASSFGTGAYEQYF

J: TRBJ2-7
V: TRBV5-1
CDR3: CASSRGGAAYEQYF

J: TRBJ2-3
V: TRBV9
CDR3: CASSVDRGGAADTQYF

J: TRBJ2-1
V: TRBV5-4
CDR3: CASSLAASGFYNEQFF

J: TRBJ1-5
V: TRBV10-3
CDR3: CATQDRVSNQPQHF

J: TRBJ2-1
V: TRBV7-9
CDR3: CASSPKERRGDNEQFF

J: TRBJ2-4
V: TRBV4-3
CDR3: CASSQEDPYGTGAGIQYF

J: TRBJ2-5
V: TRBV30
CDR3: CAWKPGQGAWETQYF

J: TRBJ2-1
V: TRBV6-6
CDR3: CASSYTGSGYNEQFF

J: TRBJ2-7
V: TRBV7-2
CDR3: CASSLAPGQGYEQYF

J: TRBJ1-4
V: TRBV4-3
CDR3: CASSQRLWEKLFF

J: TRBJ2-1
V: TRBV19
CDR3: CASSIGSYNEQFF

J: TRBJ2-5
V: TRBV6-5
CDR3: CASSNAGASLETQYF

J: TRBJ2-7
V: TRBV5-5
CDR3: CASSPDSGSYEQYF

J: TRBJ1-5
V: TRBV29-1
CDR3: CSVQGIGQPQHF

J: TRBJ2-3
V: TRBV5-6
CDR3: CASSFDRPPDDTQYF

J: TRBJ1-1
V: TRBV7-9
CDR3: CASSLEVAVNTEAFF

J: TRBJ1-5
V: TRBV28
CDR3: CASSSDRASGNQPQHF

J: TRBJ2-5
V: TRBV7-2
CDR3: CASSLVGTSGQETQYF

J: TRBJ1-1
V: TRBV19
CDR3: CASIQGTTEAFF